This T cell receptor beta chain was identified in a study of T cell responses to AZD1222 COVID-19 vaccine. Study at large: Second doses were pooled across both intervals (about 4 or about 12 weeks).

Sequenced by immunoSEQ multiplex PCR; TCRdb stores in-frame clones only, minus some. The sample comprises about 110,000 clones, more than 80% of which are singletons, and around 6.7% rests with the top ten. Germline CDR1 and CDR2: MNHEY and SVGEGT. The CDR3 sequence is 16 residues long. V was pared by 5 bases and J by 3 bases, with 10 bases of the junction left unmatched. The specimen was peripheral blood, collected on day 0 of AZD1222 vaccination. The receptor's source is an adult in good health. The chain is built from TRBV6-2 or TRBV6-3 and TRBJ1-5; 7 bases match TRBD1. The CDR3 DNA sequence: TGTGCCAGCAGTGCACAGGGGAAGAGGGTCAATCAGCCCCAGCATTTT. Amino acids: CASSAQGKRVNQPQHF.